This T cell receptor beta chain was recorded in a study of T cell repertoires in cytomegalovirus infection. Whole-study context: Indications of both CMV infection and matching HLA type were provided by public TCR beta signatures.

Trimming took 9 bases from V and 4 from J, leaving 12 bases between them. Germline CDR1 is MNHNY and CDR2 is SVGAGI (reference sequence). The CDR3 is 12 amino acids. One entry per CDR3 protein, called by TCRdb with MiXCR from the reads. Among 290,000 or so distinct CDR3 sequences listed, roughly 9.3% were seen once. With respect to this clonotype: What it recognizes is unknown.

Findings and limits, study-wide: HLA-C-restricted CMV clonotypes gave the most frequent clonotype in two of eight donors. The study identified carriers of CMV plus the relevant HLA from cumulative public TCR beta family frequency.

This chain uses TRBV6-6 with TRBJ1-2; D perhaps matches TRBD1 (5 bases). This receptor was identified in a human donor in good health (CMV status not recorded). Some clones in this sample may be carry-over from other donors' samples. Material: PBMCs. The CDR3 coding sequence is TGTGCCAGTCATGGGGACTCCTATGGCTACACCTTC. Translation: CASHGDSYGYTF.